This T cell receptor beta chain was captured by sequencing in a study of neurological immune-mediated disorders. Via MiXCR, TCRdb re-called the 5' RACE reads, giving one row per CDR3 protein. The data show roughly 34,000 distinct CDR3 sequences, less than 15% seen once. This clonotype was recorded at least ten times. The CDR3 is made up of 13 amino acids. CDR1 and CDR2 (germline): SGHRS, YFSETQ. V lost 4 bases and J 5 bases, leaving 10 bases between the germline ends. Time point: longitudinal time-point 2. The specimen was PBMCs. The clonotype was recovered from a woman aged 40-49 years in good health. The gene calls are TRBV5-1 and TRBJ2-1, with TRBD2 as a possible D gene (6 bases). The CDR3 loop reads CASSGPSDNEQFF. In nucleotides, the CDR3 is TGCGCCAGCAGCGGGCCTAGCGACAATGAGCAGTTCTTC.